This passage covers 2 T cell receptor beta chains from one sample sequenced in a study of sequential checkpoint blockade in melanoma. Measured with immunoSEQ multiplex PCR; TCRdb has only the in-frame clones, and not every one. The sample has 2,000 or so clones, about 19% seen once. Noted treatment: randomized to nivolumab then ipilimumab (arm A) or the reverse (arm B). Sequencing was performed on tumor tissue (inferred from file names), taken from a patient given nivolumab and ipilimumab in sequence. Receptors originate from a human donor with melanoma.

This sequence joins TRBV16 and TRBJ2-2; 7 bases agree with TRBD2. V was clipped by 0 bases and J by 6 bases; unmatched bases: 10. CDR3 length: 17 amino acids. Germline V lookup: CDR1 KGHSY, CDR2 FQNENV. The DNA of the CDR3 is TGTGCCAGCAGCCAATCGGCGGGGGAGGAGAATGCCGGGGAGCTGTTTTTT. Translated, it gives CASSQSAGEENAGELFF.

This clone was recorded a few times. V is TRBV12-5 and J is TRBJ2-6; 7 bases line up with TRBD1. CDR3 length equals 12 residues. CDR1 is LGHNT, CDR2 FRNRAP, per germline. CDR3: CATRGGANVLTF. The CDR3 bases are TGTGCCACCAGGGGGGGGGCCAACGTCCTGACTTTC.